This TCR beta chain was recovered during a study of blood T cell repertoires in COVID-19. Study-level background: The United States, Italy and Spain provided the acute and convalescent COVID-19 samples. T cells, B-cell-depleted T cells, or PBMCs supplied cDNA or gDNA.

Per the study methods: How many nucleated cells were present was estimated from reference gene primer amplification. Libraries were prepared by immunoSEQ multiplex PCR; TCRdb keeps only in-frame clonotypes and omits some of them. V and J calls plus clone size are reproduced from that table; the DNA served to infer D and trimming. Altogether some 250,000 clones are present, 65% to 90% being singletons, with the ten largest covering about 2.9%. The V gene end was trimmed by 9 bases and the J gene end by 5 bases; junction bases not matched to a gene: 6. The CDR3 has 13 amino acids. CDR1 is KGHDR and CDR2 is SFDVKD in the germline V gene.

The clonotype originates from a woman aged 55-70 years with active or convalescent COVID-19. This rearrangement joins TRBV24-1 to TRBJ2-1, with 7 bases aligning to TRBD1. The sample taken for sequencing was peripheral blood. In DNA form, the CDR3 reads TGTGCCACCTCGAGGACAGGCAACAATGAGCAGTTCTTC. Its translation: CATSRTGNNEQFF.